The next 20 T cell receptor beta chains were all read from a single sample in a study of T cell responses to AZD1222 COVID-19 vaccine. Clones were read by immunoSEQ multiplex PCR, and TCRdb kept only the in-frame ones, dropping some. The table records roughly 200,000 clones, approximately 95% of them present only once. The specimen was peripheral blood, collected 28 days after the second dose of the MenACWY control vaccine. All receptors come from an adult who received the MenACWY meningococcal vaccine as a control.

V is TRBV7-2 and J is TRBJ1-1; D is unresolved. This CDR3 is built from 13 residues. With 3 bases removed from V and 1 base from J, the gap between germline ends came to 6 bases. CDR1 and CDR2 (germline): SGHTA, FQGNSA. Here the CDR3 reads CASSFGRNTEAFF. The CDR3 coding sequence is TGTGCCAGCAGCTTTGGTAGGAACACTGAAGCTTTCTTT.

The rearrangement uses TRBV9 and TRBJ2-3; 9 positions agree with TRBD2. Losses at the gene ends were 4 bases for V and 6 bases for J; bases not matched to a gene: 12. Germline V gives CDR1 SGDLS, CDR2 YYNGEE. The CDR3 has 16 residues. CDR3 in amino acids: CASSPIGAGGQDTQYF. As DNA, the CDR3 is TGTGCCAGCAGCCCCATCGGGGCGGGGGGGCAGGATACGCAGTATTTT.

The chain is built from TRBV6-5 and TRBJ1-1, with 8 positions matching TRBD1. V lost 8 bases, J lost 4 bases, and 6 bases stayed unmatched. CDR1 MNHEY and CDR2 SVGAGI come from the germline V gene. The CDR3 covers 13 residues. CDR3: CASGQGRGTEAFF. CDR3 nucleotide sequence: TGTGCCAGCGGACAGGGTAGGGGCACTGAAGCTTTCTTT.

CDR3 sequence reads: CACSWDSNSPLHF. CDR3 nucleotide sequence: TGTGCCTGCTCATGGGACAGTAATTCACCCCTCCACTTT. The chain links TRBV30 to TRBJ1-6; TRBD1 aligns across 7 bases. Trimming removed 6 bases from V and 6 bases from J; junction bases left unmatched: 5. This CDR3 region has 13 residues. Per germline, CDR1 GTSNPN and CDR2 SVGIG (reference sequence).

This sequence joins TRBV4-2 and TRBJ1-1; 7 nucleotides align to TRBD1. Per germline, CDR1 LGHNA and CDR2 YNFKEQ. The trim removed 1 base at V and 3 bases at J, leaving 8 bases unmatched. The CDR3 spans 16 residues. DNA for the CDR3: TGTGCCAGCAGCCAAGTCGCAGGGGGAGAGGACACTGAAGCTTTCTTT. This encodes CASSQVAGGEDTEAFF.

The rearrangement links TRBV28 to TRBJ2-7; D tentatively fits TRBD1 or TRBD2 (7 bases each). Germline CDR1 is MDHEN and CDR2 is SYDVKM. With 10 bases removed from V and 0 bases from J, the gap between germline ends came to 16 bases. This CDR3 contains 14 residues. CDR3 DNA sequence: TGTGCCATCGCGGGGGCAGGGGGCTCCTACGAGCAGTACTTC. The encoded protein is CAIAGAGGSYEQYF.

CDR3 loop: CASSLGGPTEAFF. Written as DNA, the CDR3 is TGTGCCAGCAGCTTAGGGGGGCCGACTGAAGCTTTCTTT. J is TRBJ1-1 and V is TRBV7-8; perhaps TRBD1 as D (6 bases). Trimming removed 1 base from V and 5 bases from J, with 8 bases in between. Germline V CDR1 and CDR2: SGHVS, FQNEAQ. The CDR3 totals 13 residues.

The V gene is TRBV5-1, the J gene TRBJ1-2; 8 bases match TRBD1. With V trimmed by 4 bases and J by 14 bases, 19 bases remained unmatched. Germline V gene sequence: CDR1 SGHRS, CDR2 YFSETQ. The CDR3 totals 15 residues. The CDR3 nucleotides read TGCGCCAGCAGCCCCCTCCCGGGACAGGAGGAGAATCGGACCTTC. This encodes CASSPLPGQEENRTF.

The V call is TRBV7-3, the J call TRBJ1-1, with D perhaps matching TRBD1 (5 bases). V was trimmed by 2 bases and J by 2 bases, leaving 15 bases between them. The germline V gene has CDR1 SGHTA and CDR2 FQGTGA. The CDR3 runs 16 residues. CDR3 in amino acids: CASSLGGVVGNTEAFF. The CDR3 DNA reads TGTGCCAGCAGCTTAGGAGGGGTCGTCGGTAACACTGAAGCTTTCTTT.

The rearrangement uses TRBV28 and TRBJ1-5, with D uncertain. The germline CDR1 and CDR2 sequences are MDHEN and SYDVKM. V gave up 4 bases and J gave up 5 bases, with 15 bases separating them. The CDR3 runs to 15 residues. DNA for the CDR3: TGTGCCAGCAGTTCTCAAACCCGAACTTATCAGCCCCAGCATTTT. It is translated as CASSSQTRTYQPQHF.

A word on this clone: Other DNA sequences within the sample encode an identical CDR3. J is TRBJ2-7 and V is TRBV6-5, with TRBD1 identical over 8 bases. CDR1 and CDR2 (germline): MNHEY, SVGAGI. This CDR3 comprises 15 residues. V lost 5 bases and J lost 6; bases outside the gene matches: 12. CDR3 DNA: TGTGCCAGCAGTCCCTCCGGGACAGGAACCCTCGAGCAGTACTTC. This encodes CASSPSGTGTLEQYF.

The chain employs TRBV4-3 and TRBJ1-2; TRBD1 is a possible D gene (5 bases). V dropped 4 bases and J dropped 4 bases, with 10 bases sitting between them. Germline CDR1 is LGHNA and CDR2 is YSLEER. The length of the CDR3 is 13 residues. CDR3 sequence: CASSPGGSYGYTF. The CDR3 DNA reads as TGCGCCAGCAGCCCCGGGGGAAGCTATGGCTACACCTTC.

The V call is TRBV7-2, the J call TRBJ1-5, with D hard to call. The V gene's germline CDR1 is SGHTA and CDR2 FQGNSA. Trimming cost V 0 bases and J 7 bases, with 10 bases left between them. The CDR3 contains 14 residues. Here the CDR3 reads CASSLASGSQPQHF. CDR3 coding DNA: TGTGCCAGCAGCTTAGCCTCGGGATCCCAGCCCCAGCATTTT.

The chain carries TRBV5-1 and TRBJ1-2; D is ambiguous. V was trimmed by 0 bases and J by 5 bases, leaving 14 bases between them. The CDR3 loop spans 15 amino acids. The germline CDR1 and CDR2 sequences are SGHRS and YFSETQ. The CDR3: CASSLAEGSSYGYTF. As DNA, the CDR3 is TGCGCCAGCAGCTTGGCCGAAGGAAGCAGTTATGGCTACACCTTC.

Remarks on this clone: Other DNA sequences in the same sample also yield this CDR3. V usage is TRBV6-5 and J usage is TRBJ1-6; D uncertain. The CDR3 runs 14 residues. Germline V gives CDR1 MNHEY, CDR2 SVGAGI. V was pared by 2 bases and J by 6 bases, with 8 bases between. CDR3 bases: TGTGCCAGCAGTTACCGTGGGCCTAATTCACCCCTCCACTTT. Protein product: CASSYRGPNSPLHF.

The V call is TRBV15, the J call TRBJ1-3, with no clear D. CDR3 length: 17 amino acids. Per the germline V gene, CDR1 is LNHNV and CDR2 is YYDKDF (reference sequence). V was shortened by 3 bases and J by 0 bases, with 15 bases between the two germline ends. The CDR3 bases are TGTGCCACCAGCAGTGATGGGCCTGAGCTCTCTGGAAACACCATATATTTT. It translates to CATSSDGPELSGNTIYF.

The V gene is TRBV10-3, the J gene TRBJ1-2; TRBD1 matches 7 bases. The CDR3 consists of 14 residues. The trim removed 7 bases at V and 2 bases at J, leaving 7 bases unmatched. CDR1 ENHRY and CDR2 SYGVKD come from the germline V gene. The CDR3 region is CAITPGTENYGYTF. CDR3 DNA sequence: TGTGCCATCACCCCCGGGACAGAAAACTATGGCTACACCTTC.

The chain employs TRBV23-1 and TRBJ1-2; 7 bases agree with TRBD1. TRBV23-1 is marked as an open reading frame, function uncertain. V shed 3 bases, J shed 8 bases, and the junction held 3 bases outside the gene matches. The CDR3 totals 12 residues. As DNA, the CDR3 is TGCGCCAGCAGTCAGAGGGACAGCGGCTACACCTTC. This codes for CASSQRDSGYTF.

The chain links TRBV19 to TRBJ1-1; D remains ambiguous. In germline, CDR1 is LNHDA, CDR2 SQIVND (reference sequence). This CDR3 region has 14 residues. V gave up 10 bases and J gave up 7 bases, with 22 bases separating them. CDR3 nucleotides: TGTGCCACAAGGGAACACAGTGGCCCGGTTGAAGCTTTCTTT. As protein: CATREHSGPVEAFF.

The rearrangement links TRBV3-1 (or the pseudogene TRBV3-2) to TRBJ2-5; 8 nucleotides align to TRBD2. Germline CDR1 LGHDT, CDR2 YNNKEL (reference sequence). Trimming took 6 bases from V and 5 from J; bases not matched to a gene: 14. The CDR3 length is 16 residues. The CDR3 region is CASRDQDGLAGETQYF. The DNA for the CDR3 is TGTGCCAGCAGGGACCAAGATGGACTAGCAGGGGAGACCCAGTACTTC.